The 15 T cell receptor beta chains given below trace back to one sample, sequenced in a study of blood T cell repertoires in COVID-19. Produced via immunoSEQ multiplex PCR; TCRdb's table is partial and in-frame only. The table lists just over 300,000 clones, approximately 88% of them singletons. Sequencing used PBMCs or T cells enriched from blood (not recorded which). These receptors came from a woman aged 18-35 years who had recovered from COVID-19.

The rearrangement joins TRBV5-5 to TRBJ1-2; D might be TRBD1 (5 bases). CDR1 and CDR2 (germline): SGHKS, YYEKEE (reference sequence). This CDR3 has 13 amino acids. Trimming stripped 0 bases from V and 9 bases from J, with 12 bases between. In DNA, the CDR3 is TGTGCCAGCAGCTTGGAGCGTCGGACAAGCTACACCTTC. This sequence encodes CASSLERRTSYTF. Full variable domain (missing parts from reference TRBV5-5 and TRBJ1-2): DAGVTQSPTHLIKTRGQQVTLRCSPISGHKSVSWYQQVLGQGPQFIFQYYEKEERGRGNFPDRFSARQFPNYSSELNVNALLLGDSALYLCASSLERRTSYTFGSGTRLTVV.

The V and J genes are TRBV30 and TRBJ1-1; D gene unclear. The V gene's germline CDR1 is GTSNPN and CDR2 SVGIG (reference sequence). The CDR3 contains 12 residues. The germline V and J ends were trimmed by 2 bases and 2 bases, with 6 bases remaining between them. This chain's CDR3 is CAWSPSNTEAFF. Written as DNA, the CDR3 is TGTGCCTGGAGTCCGTCCAACACTGAAGCTTTCTTT.

This chain connects TRBV5-8 to TRBJ1-5, with 9 bases lining up with TRBD1. The trim removed 4 bases at V and 5 bases at J, leaving 7 bases unmatched. The CDR3 totals 15 residues. Germline values: CDR1 SGHTS, CDR2 YDEGEE. This CDR3 is CASSTTGGWYQPQHF. For the CDR3, the DNA is TGTGCCAGCAGCACGACAGGGGGTTGGTATCAGCCCCAGCATTTT.

This chain joins TRBV11-2 and TRBJ2-5, with TRBD2 matching over 9 bases. The V gene end was trimmed by 5 bases and the J gene end by 4 bases; junction bases not matched to a gene: 11. The germline gives CDR1 SGHAT, CDR2 FQNNGV. This CDR3 has 16 amino acids. The CDR3: CASSPQAGGRVETQYF. CDR3 bases: TGTGCCAGCAGCCCTCAAGCGGGGGGAAGGGTAGAGACCCAGTACTTC.

This clone is a singleton in its sample. This chain links TRBV29-1 with TRBJ1-2; no firm D call. Germline V gene sequence: CDR1 SQVTM, CDR2 ANQGSEA. The CDR3 is 12 amino acids. V was trimmed by 1 base and J by 2 bases, leaving 5 bases between them. CDR3 coding DNA: TGCAGCGTTGAAGGCGTAAACTATGGCTACACCTTC. Translating it yields CSVEGVNYGYTF.

The chain combines TRBV7-8 with TRBJ2-1; 9 bases match TRBD2. Germline CDR1 and CDR2: SGHVS and FQNEAQ. After removal of 5 bases from V and 4 bases from J, the junction contained 12 bases not matched to a gene. The CDR3 is 17 residues long. CDR3 nucleotide sequence: TGTGCCAGCAGCCTCTCCGGTAGCGGGGGCTCATACAATGAGCAGTTCTTC. It yields the protein CASSLSGSGGSYNEQFF.

The CDR3 bases are TGTGCCAGTAGTATAGGGGCACAGACCCAGTACTTC. Translation: CASSIGAQTQYF. The V and J genes are TRBV19 and TRBJ2-5; D remains ambiguous. The germline V and J ends were trimmed by 1 base and 6 bases, with 6 bases remaining between them. The CDR3 is 12 residues long. Germline V CDR1 and CDR2: LNHDA, SQIVND (reference sequence).

This chain joins TRBV1 and TRBJ2-7; TRBD1, the table's D call, was not compared with the DNA. TRBV1 is given as a pseudogene. The CDR3 is 16 amino acids. The CDR3 region is CTSSLKEDRGQYEQYF. The CDR3 DNA follows: TGCACCAGCAGCCTCAAAGAAGACAGGGGTCAATACGAGCAGTACTTC.

The gene calls are TRBV27 and TRBJ2-3, with D hard to call. This CDR3 is 15 amino acids long. Germline CDR1 and CDR2: MNHEY and SMNVEV (reference sequence). Trimming took off 4 bases at V and 3 bases at J, with 14 bases between the two ends. As DNA, the CDR3 is TGTGCCAGCAGTTCATTCACACTGAGGACAGATACGCAGTATTTT. It specifies CASSSFTLRTDTQYF.

The chain carries TRBV27 and TRBJ1-1, with TRBD1 matching over 7 bases. This CDR3 contains 14 residues. V trimming: 3 bases; J trimming: 5 bases; junction bases outside the gene matches: 6. The germline CDR1 and CDR2 sequences are MNHEY and SMNVEV (reference sequence). CDR3 sequence: CASSFGQGETEAFF. The CDR3 DNA is TGTGCCAGCAGTTTTGGGCAGGGGGAAACTGAAGCTTTCTTT.

This chain uses TRBV5-1 with TRBJ2-5; 8 bases are shared with TRBD2. There are 14 residues in the CDR3. Germline CDR1 reads SGHRS; CDR2 reads YFSETQ. V lost 7 bases and J lost 3; bases outside the gene matches: 8. Here the CDR3 DNA reads TGCGCCAGCTCAGCGGGGGCGGCTAAAGAGACCCAGTACTTC. Its protein product is CASSAGAAKETQYF.

The CDR3: CASSKPRTFTYEQYF. The CDR3 DNA sequence: TGTGCCAGCAGCAAACCCCGCACTTTTACCTACGAGCAGTACTTC. This sequence joins TRBV11-3 and TRBJ2-7; no clear D. The CDR3 length is 15 residues. Looked up from germline, CDR1 is SGHNT and CDR2 is YENEEA. Trimming took 5 bases from V and 2 from J, leaving 16 bases between them. The variable domain in full, completed from reference TRBV11-3 and TRBJ2-7, reads EAGVVQSPRYKIIEKKQPVAFWCNPISGHNTLYWYLQNLGQGPELLIRYENEEAVDDSQLPKDRFSAERLKGVDSTLKIQPAELGDSAVYLCASSKPRTFTYEQYFGPGTRLTVT.

The rearrangement joins TRBV7-9 to TRBJ1-5; no reliable D call. From germline, CDR1 is SEHNR and CDR2 FQNEAQ (reference sequence). V lost 3 bases to trimming and J lost 4 bases, with 4 bases between them. CDR3 length equals 12 residues. CDR3 residues: CASSFPNQPQHF. In DNA form, the CDR3 reads TGTGCCAGCAGCTTCCCGAATCAGCCCCAGCATTTT.

This clone was observed once. An end of the junction does not agree with germline; a read error may underlie this. The chain combines TRBV12-5 with TRBJ1-2, with 8 bases identical to TRBD1. The germline V gene encodes CDR1 LGHNT and CDR2 FRNRAP. The length of the CDR3 is 12 residues. For the CDR3, the DNA is TGTGCTAGTGGCTTGGACAGGGTCAGTACCACCTTC. Residues: CASGLDRVSTTF.

The genes are TRBV19 and TRBJ2-2, with D possibly being TRBD1 (6 bases). V was pared by 7 bases and J by 1 base, with 13 bases between. The CDR3 loop spans 15 amino acids. The germline gives CDR1 LNHDA, CDR2 SQIVND (reference sequence). The CDR3, as DNA: TGTGCCAGTACCCTGGGGGCGGGGAACACCGGGGAGCTGTTTTTT. This translates into CASTLGAGNTGELFF.